This T cell receptor beta chain emerged from a study of blood T cell repertoires in COVID-19. Looking at the study overall: Donors in the United States, Italy and Spain gave samples during acute or convalescent COVID-19. Nucleic acid was either cDNA or gDNA, and it came from T cells, B-cell-depleted T cells, or PBMCs.

Authors' analysis steps: Estimation of nucleated cell counts relied on the amplification of reference gene primers. The table came from immunoSEQ multiplex PCR; TCRdb's copy has only in-frame clones and leaves some out. V and J calls and clone size are as listed in that table; D and trimming were resolved from the DNA. The repertoire holds about 260,000 clones, about 91% seen once, with under 3% in the top ten. Per germline, CDR1 MNHNS and CDR2 SASEGT. Trimming removed 2 bases from V and 3 bases from J; junction bases left unmatched: 3. The CDR3 runs to 15 residues. The chain uses TRBV6-1 and TRBJ2-7; 11 positions match TRBD2. This clonotype originated in a person aged 18 to 30 with COVID-19, enrolled during active disease. The sample was peripheral blood. This CDR3 is CASSEIAGGVYEQYF. In nucleotides, the CDR3 is TGTGCCAGCAGTGAAATAGCGGGAGGGGTCTACGAGCAGTACTTC.